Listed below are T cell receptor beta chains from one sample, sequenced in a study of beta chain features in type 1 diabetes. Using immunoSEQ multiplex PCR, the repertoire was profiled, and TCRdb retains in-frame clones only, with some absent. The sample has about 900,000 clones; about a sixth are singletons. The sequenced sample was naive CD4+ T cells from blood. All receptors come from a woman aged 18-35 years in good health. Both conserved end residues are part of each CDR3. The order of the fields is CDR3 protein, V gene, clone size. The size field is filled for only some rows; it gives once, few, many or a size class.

CDR3: CASSQDPSTDTQYF; V: TRBV4-3; size: once
CDR3: CASSAGLGNYNEQFF; V: TRBV7-2; size: few
CDR3: CASTLGLAGVETQYF; V: TRBV2; size: -
CDR3: CASRGASGNQETQYF; V: TRBV28; size: -
CDR3: CASSLLGTGSHEKLFF; V: TRBV7-9; size: -
CDR3: CASSLGRQQETQYF; V: TRBV7-8; size: -
CDR3: CASSFPTGRGAIYEQYF; V: TRBV7-9; size: few
CDR3: CASSGPRDRGYNLNQPQHF; V: TRBV2; size: -
CDR3: CASSLQGSYNEQFF; V: TRBV7-2; size: -
CDR3: CASSPQGLYEQYF; V: TRBV7-2; size: few
CDR3: CASSLPGHPSSGNTIYF; V: TRBV7-9; size: -
CDR3: CATSRGISTGELFF; V: TRBV15; size: -
CDR3: CASSLSGLFTYEQYF; V: TRBV7-2; size: -
CDR3: CASSPPGLAGGSYNEQFF; V: TRBV4-2; size: few
CDR3: CASSNPGAIKNEQFF; V: TRBV19; size: -
CDR3: CASSVVPQETQYF; V: TRBV9; size: -
CDR3: CASSPTPGNNEQFF; V: TRBV10-2; size: few
CDR3: CASSFGQVNQPQHF; V: TRBV5-6; size: few
CDR3: CASSEAELLQYEQYF; V: TRBV2; size: few
CDR3: CASSEFPSPGTRKSSYEQYF; V: TRBV6-1; size: -
CDR3: CASSLPRLAGVPDNEQFF; V: TRBV27; size: few
CDR3: CASSEAKGRTGELFF; V: TRBV2; size: few
CDR3: CASRGQPTYYGYTF; V: TRBV10-2; size: -
CDR3: CSVDLWLERGGTDTQYF; V: TRBV29-1; size: -
CDR3: CASSQVPLTSGNTIYF; V: TRBV4-2; size: -
CDR3: CASRSIVGELFF; V: TRBV7-9; size: few
CDR3: CASSPSSGLSGANVLTF; V: TRBV9; size: few
CDR3: CASSLGTSGHTDTQYF; V: TRBV5-1; size: few
CDR3: CASSLADQPQHF; V: TRBV7-2; size: -
CDR3: CASSKVLGRVQWEQYF; V: TRBV21-1; size: -
CDR3: CSVDRGTDTQYF; V: TRBV29-1; size: -
CDR3: CASSQGQGPKYF; V: TRBV14; size: many
CDR3: CSVGGTVRSLVYNEQFF; V: TRBV29-1; size: -
CDR3: CAASLAGVSGELFF; V: TRBV28; size: few
CDR3: CASSEYRTSVNNEQFF; V: TRBV25-1; size: -
CDR3: CASSQDPQMTYNEQFF; V: TRBV4-2; size: few
CDR3: CASSAGTTNTGELFF; V: TRBV9; size: few